Following are 22 T cell receptor beta chains from one sample sequenced in a study of T-cell reconstitution after alpha-beta-depleted transplantation in children. Unique molecular identifiers were used in preparing the TCRbeta library. One entry per CDR3 protein results from TCRdb running MiXCR on the PCR reads. This table has a few hundred thousand distinct CDR3 sequences, approximately 20% appearing once. This specimen consisted of PBMCs from the stem cell graft donor, obtained from the stem cell graft. These receptors were taken from a human donor who donated a stem cell graft to a child with acute lymphoblastic leukemia.

This clonotype occurred a few times. V usage is TRBV27 and J usage is TRBJ2-1; the D gene is possibly TRBD2 (10 bases). The CDR3 length is 19 residues. Germline V gene sequence: CDR1 MNHEY, CDR2 SMNVEV (reference sequence). The V and J ends lost 7 bases and 10 bases respectively, with 35 bases between them. The CDR3 protein is CASNPGTGTGLAILREQFF. The CDR3 bases are TGTGCCAGCAACCCCGGGACAGGGACGGGACTAGCGATTTTACGGGAGCAGTTCTTC.

V is TRBV12-3 or TRBV12-4 and J is TRBJ2-5; D unresolved. Trimming left V 7 bases short and J 1 base short, with 16 bases between. The CDR3 contains 15 residues. CDR3 DNA sequence: TGTGCCAGCAAAATGACTCGCGCACTCCAAGAGACCCAGTACTTC. It specifies CASKMTRALQETQYF.

This clonotype was detected a few times. The chain links TRBV11-1 to TRBJ2-5, with TRBD1 matching over 7 bases. Germline V gene lookup returns CDR1 SGHAT and CDR2 FQDESV (reference sequence). The trim removed 5 bases at V and 4 bases at J, leaving 4 bases unmatched. This CDR3 has 13 residues. CDR3 protein: CASSPRGRETQYF. The CDR3, as DNA: TGTGCCAGCAGCCCAAGGGGGCGAGAGACCCAGTACTTC.

This clonotype occurred a few times. The rearrangement uses TRBV3-1 and TRBJ2-6; D not certain. V was trimmed by 7 bases and J by 0 bases, leaving 16 bases between them. The CDR3 loop spans 17 amino acids. Germline V gene data show CDR1 as LGHDT and CDR2 as YNNKEL (reference sequence). CDR3: CASKYGRLSSGANVLTF. The CDR3 nucleotides are TGTGCCAGCAAGTACGGCAGACTGAGCTCTGGGGCCAACGTCCTGACTTTC.

This clonotype was counted between two and nine times. The V gene is TRBV6-1, the J gene TRBJ1-5, with TRBD1 identical over 8 bases. The J segment lost 7 bases and the V segment lost 5 bases, leaving 13 bases of the junction unmatched. Germline CDR1 is MNHNS and CDR2 is SASEGT. This CDR3 comprises 16 residues. The CDR3: CASSPMTGERKQPQHF. As DNA, the CDR3 is TGTGCCAGCAGTCCCATGACAGGGGAACGTAAACAGCCCCAGCATTTT.

This clonotype was counted a few times. The chain carries TRBV5-1 and TRBJ2-1; no definite D call. Germline loops: CDR1 SGHRS, CDR2 YFSETQ. V was cut by 1 base and J by 4 bases, with 9 bases left in between. The CDR3 has 14 amino acids. The chain's CDR3 is CASSLLVGYNEQFF. DNA of the CDR3: TGCGCCAGCAGCTTGCTAGTCGGATACAATGAGCAGTTCTTC.

This clonotype occurred a few times. The chain couples TRBV27 to TRBJ2-1, with TRBD1 matching 9 bases. The CDR3 is 15 residues long. CDR1 MNHEY and CDR2 SMNVEV come from the germline V gene (reference sequence). J gave up 6 bases and V 2 bases, and 5 bases lay outside the gene matches. As DNA, the CDR3 is TGTGCCAGCAGTTTAGGAGGGACAGGGCTCAATGAGCAGTTCTTC. It is translated as CASSLGGTGLNEQFF.

The V gene is TRBV7-3, the J gene TRBJ2-1; TRBD2 matches at 8 bases. Trimming took 3 bases from V and 8 from J; bases not matched to a gene: 9. The CDR3 runs 15 residues. Germline CDR1 SGHTA, CDR2 FQGTGA. This CDR3 reads CASSFVLAGVHEQFF. The CDR3 region has the DNA TGTGCCAGCAGCTTTGTGCTAGCGGGTGTACATGAGCAGTTCTTC. Based on the CDR3 plus reference TRBV7-3 and TRBJ2-1, the full variable domain is GAGVSQTPSNKVTEKGKYVELRCDPISGHTALYWYRQSLGQGPEFLIYFQGTGAADDSGLPNDRFFAVRPEGSVSTLKIQRTERGDSAVYLCASSFVLAGVHEQFFGPGTRLTVL.

The rearrangement links TRBV12-3 or TRBV12-4 to TRBJ1-5, with D hard to call. Trimming left V 2 bases short and J 7 bases short, with 15 bases between. The CDR3 contains 15 residues. DNA for the CDR3: TGTGCCAGCAGTTTATGGCCGGGTACGCGCCAGCCCCAGCATTTT. Translating gives CASSLWPGTRQPQHF.

This clonotype was seen a few times. This rearrangement joins TRBV3-1 to TRBJ2-3, with unresolved D. Germline V gene data show CDR1 as LGHDT and CDR2 as YNNKEL (reference sequence). V lost 0 bases and J lost 2, with 15 bases in between. The CDR3 has 17 amino acids. The CDR3 spells CASSQEPGPHLTDTQYF. In nucleotides, the CDR3 is TGTGCCAGCAGCCAAGAACCGGGCCCGCACCTCACAGATACGCAGTATTTT.

Only a few counts were recorded for this clonotype. The CDR3 DNA is TGCGCCAGCAGCTTGGTAGCGCTAGCGATAAGCACAGATACGCAGTATTTT. Amino acid sequence: CASSLVALAISTDTQYF. The chain carries TRBV5-1 and TRBJ2-3; D possibly corresponds to TRBD2 (6 bases). Germline CDR1 reads SGHRS; CDR2 reads YFSETQ. The V end was cut by 0 bases, the J end by 0 bases, with 14 bases between. This CDR3 has 17 residues. The whole variable domain, filled in from reference TRBV5-1 and TRBJ2-3, reads KAGVTQTPRYLIKTRGQQVTLSCSPISGHRSVSWYQQTPGQGLQFLFEYFSETQRNKGNFPGRFSGRQFSNSRSEMNVSTLELGDSALYLCASSLVALAISTDTQYFGPGTRLTVL.

This sequence joins TRBV24-1 and TRBJ2-5, with unresolved D. The CDR3 runs to 16 residues. With 1 base removed from V and 0 bases from J, the gap between germline ends came to 11 bases. Germline V gene data show CDR1 as KGHDR and CDR2 as SFDVKD. This CDR3 is CATSDLTSEYQETQYF. The CDR3 DNA is TGTGCCACCAGTGATTTAACATCCGAGTACCAAGAGACCCAGTACTTC.

The gene calls are TRBV12-3 or TRBV12-4 and TRBJ2-1; D is undetermined. The V gene lost 3 bases and the J gene lost 4 bases, with 10 bases spanning the gap. The CDR3 runs 14 residues. CDR3 sequence: CASSFLRGYNEQFF. The CDR3 DNA sequence: TGTGCCAGCAGTTTCCTTCGCGGTTACAATGAGCAGTTCTTC.

The rearrangement uses TRBV20-1 and TRBJ2-7, with 9 bases that match TRBD1. Germline V CDR1 and CDR2: DFQATT, SNEGSKA (reference sequence). V gave up 3 bases and J gave up 1 base; unmatched junction bases: 13. There are 17 residues in the CDR3. The CDR3 region has the DNA TGCAGTGCTAGCAACGGACAGGGGTATGAGGCTTCCTACGAGCAGTACTTC. Translation: CSASNGQGYEASYEQYF.

V and J are TRBV25-1 and TRBJ1-3; 10 positions agree with TRBD1. Germline CDR1 and CDR2: MGHDK and SYGVNS. The CDR3 has 15 amino acids. Trimming cost V 4 bases and J 5 bases; bases outside gene matches: 5. The CDR3 is CASSGLDRGRNTIYF. The CDR3 DNA reads as TGTGCCAGCAGTGGCCTAGACAGGGGGCGAAACACCATATATTTT.

The chain uses TRBV7-9 and TRBJ2-7; TRBD1 agrees at 10 bases. The CDR3 spans 14 residues. V lost 7 bases and J lost 3; bases outside the gene matches: 6. Germline V lookup: CDR1 SEHNR, CDR2 FQNEAQ (reference sequence). The CDR3 coding sequence is TGTGCCAGCACCACCGGGACAGGGGTCTACGAGCAGTACTTC. Protein: CASTTGTGVYEQYF. Looking up the rest from reference TRBV7-9 and TRBJ2-7 gives the full variable domain: DTGVSQNPRHKITKRGQNVTFRCDPISEHNRLYWYRQTLGQGPEFLTYFQNEAQLEKSRLLSDRFSAERPKGSFSTLEIQRTEQGDSAMYLCASTTGTGVYEQYFGPGTRLTVT.

This clonotype was counted between two and nine times. CDR3 nucleotides: TGCGCCAGCAGCTTCGGGAGGGAGCAGTACTTC. This gives the protein CASSFGREQYF. The V call is TRBV5-1, the J call TRBJ2-7, with 7 bases that match TRBD2. From germline, CDR1 is SGHRS and CDR2 YFSETQ. The CDR3 loop spans 11 amino acids. J was trimmed by 7 bases and V by 2 bases; bases with no gene match: 0.

The rearrangement links TRBV20-1 to TRBJ2-5; 10 bases line up with TRBD1. CDR1 is DFQATT, CDR2 SNEGSKA, per germline (reference sequence). The CDR3 length is 14 residues. The junction had 7 bases not matched to a gene; V was cut back by 5 bases and J by 4 bases. The CDR3 bases are TGCAGTGCTCTAAGACAGGGGGCAGGAGAGACCCAGTACTTC. Amino acid sequence: CSALRQGAGETQYF.

This clonotype occurred many times. V gene TRBV10-3 combines with J gene TRBJ2-7; tentative D call: TRBD2 (6 bases). Trimming took off 0 bases at V and 4 bases at J, with 10 bases between the two ends. Looked up from germline, CDR1 is ENHRY and CDR2 is SYGVKD. The CDR3 is 14 residues long. The CDR3: CAISESGGVYEQYF. CDR3 nucleotide sequence: TGTGCCATCAGTGAGTCGGGGGGAGTGTACGAGCAGTACTTC.

This clonotype showed up just a few times. The chain carries TRBV4-2 and TRBJ2-7, with D possibly TRBD2 on 5 matching bases. The CDR3 consists of 15 residues. Between the trimmed V and J ends, which lost 1 base and 2 bases, there was a span of 12 bases. Germline V gives CDR1 LGHNA, CDR2 YNFKEQ. The CDR3 is CASSQAASSTYEQYF. The DNA of the CDR3 is TGTGCCAGCAGCCAAGCTGCTAGCAGCACCTACGAGCAGTACTTC.

This clonotype was observed a few times. The chain combines TRBV2 with TRBJ2-5; D is perhaps TRBD1 (7 bases). V was pared by 5 bases and J by 7 bases, with 11 bases between. This CDR3 contains 12 residues. CDR1 is SNHLY, CDR2 FYNNEI, per germline. CDR3 sequence reads: CASSIQGGTQYF. The CDR3, as DNA: TGTGCCAGCAGTATCCAGGGGGGGACCCAGTACTTC.

The chain joins TRBV5-1 to TRBJ2-1, with 11 bases matching TRBD2. Germline loops: CDR1 SGHRS, CDR2 YFSETQ. The CDR3 sequence is 24 residues long. The J segment lost 5 bases and the V segment lost 0 bases, leaving 28 bases of the junction unmatched. CDR3 in DNA: TGCGCCAGCAGCTTGGCGGTTCGACTAGCGGGAATCGCGGGGGGAGAGTTGGGAAACAATGAGCAGTTCTTC. Its protein product is CASSLAVRLAGIAGGELGNNEQFF.